This TCR beta chain was sequenced during a study of T cell responses to AZD1222 COVID-19 vaccine. With regard to this clone: What it recognizes is unknown.

Data came from immunoSEQ multiplex PCR; TCRdb stores just in-frame clones and leaves some out. The profile shows 170,000 or so clones, around 94% of them singletons. Points from the study as a whole: Baseline seropositivity occurred in only 5 to 7 AZD1222 recipients.

V lost 4 bases, J lost 4 bases, and 11 bases lay in between. Germline loops: CDR1 SQVTM, CDR2 ANQGSEA. The CDR3 consists of 13 residues. The TCR comes from an adult in good health. The rearrangement joins TRBV29-1 to TRBJ1-5; no reliable D call. The sequences come from peripheral blood, collected on day 0 of AZD1222 vaccination. CDR3 DNA: TGCAGCGTTGCTGAGGGAGGGAATCAGCCCCAGCATTTT. Protein product: CSVAEGGNQPQHF.